This T cell receptor beta chain comes out of a study of blood T cells in healthy people across ages. The study's findings and limits: The lack of PBMC sorting stopped any conclusive naive versus antigen-experienced comparison. As age increased, TCR beta diversity per million T cells fell in a roughly linear fashion.

On this clonotype: The target antigen is unknown. The germline gene is not matched at one end of the junction; a read error may be the cause.

For the second PCR, which ran for about 7 to 11 cycles, a sample-barcoded 5' primer and a J-beta primer mix were used. The authors tagged each cDNA molecule using a template-switch adaptor with 12 random nucleotides. Every sample produced at least 3 million CDR3-containing paired-end reads. A single record per CDR3 protein comes from TCRdb applying MiXCR to the 5' RACE reads. Here the sample spans 1.5 million to 2 million distinct CDR3 sequences, about two fifths being singletons. This CDR3 has 16 residues. Germline V lookup: CDR1 PRHDT, CDR2 FYEKMQ (reference sequence). This chain joins TRBV13 and TRBJ1-1; unclear D gene. This receptor was taken from a human donor in good health. The sample taken for sequencing was blood. This CDR3 reads CASSLTRLQMNTEAFF. DNA of the CDR3: TGTGCCAGCAGCTTAACTCGTTTGCAGATGAACACTGAGGCTTTCTTT.